Listed below are T cell receptor beta chains from one sample, sequenced in a study of cytomegalovirus exposure and HLA in healthy donors. Generated by immunoSEQ multiplex PCR, the TCRdb table keeps only in-frame clones and is missing some. In the table there are approximately 110,000 clones, 60% to 85% of which are singletons. Sequenced sample: PBMCs. Receptor source: a female donor in good health and CMV-seropositive. Each CDR3 is given with its conserved first and last residue.

J gene | V gene | CDR3 protein
TRBJ1-2 | TRBV7-2 | CASRGQAGNGYTF
TRBJ2-7 | TRBV28 | CASKLTGGSYEQYF
TRBJ2-3 | TRBV15 | CATSSGGTGGNTQYF
TRBJ1-5 | TRBV25-1 | CANSGRGGNQPQHF
TRBJ1-5 | TRBV5-4 | CASSSGQIGPQHF
TRBJ2-1 | TRBV7-8 | CASSTGTSGGASYEQFF
TRBJ2-3 | TRBV5-1 | CASKGGVDTQYF
TRBJ1-4 | TRBV4-1 | CASSPNLDSRKEKLFF
TRBJ2-1 | TRBV11-3 | CASSHNPGQGDEQFF
TRBJ2-5 | TRBV12-5 | CASGAGTGQETQYF
TRBJ2-1 | TRBV27 | CASKTGTRGTGEQFF
TRBJ2-7 | TRBV10-3 | CAISAFGGSYEQYF
TRBJ1-2 | TRBV7-9 | CASSLRPTANYGYTF
TRBJ1-2 | TRBV10-1 | CASSGPGGYGYTF
TRBJ1-2 | TRBV15 | CATSRDAGNYGYTF
TRBJ2-5 | TRBV2 | CASSESTTQYF
TRBJ2-6 | TRBV27 | CASSLRVGANVLTF
TRBJ1-5 | TRBV4-3 | CASSQVEGSNQPQHF
TRBJ2-3 | TRBV18 | CASSPNAARGSDTQYF
TRBJ2-7 | TRBV5-1 | CASSPVDRHEQYF
TRBJ2-7 | TRBV29-1 | CSAVDRSYEQYF
TRBJ1-3 | TRBV11-2 | CASSFGTARGTIYF
TRBJ2-5 | TRBV18 | CASSPRGSGETQYF
TRBJ2-3 | TRBV5-1 | CASSQIRRGGDTQYF
TRBJ1-5 | TRBV30 | CAWTRGNYQPQHF
TRBJ1-3 | TRBV4-1 | CASSRLGGTGNTIYF
TRBJ1-1 | TRBV7-9 | CASSLSVSHTDTEAFF